This T cell receptor (beta chain) originates from a study of blood T cells in healthy people across ages. General study points: TCR beta diversity correlated strongly with naive T cell percentage. Changes in expanded clonotypes were possibly confounded, as the CMV status of donors was unknown.

As for this clonotype: Its antigen is not identified.

A second PCR, run for about 6 to 12 cycles, used a sample-barcoded 5' primer plus a J-beta primer mix. Each CDR3 protein gets one entry after TCRdb re-called the 5' RACE reads with MiXCR. The sample has some 1.5 million distinct CDR3 sequences, roughly 43% seen once. Donors each provided approximately 9.6 milliliters of peripheral blood. Trimming pared 4 bases from V and 8 bases from J, leaving 24 bases between. This CDR3 has 16 amino acids. Germline V CDR1 and CDR2: DFQATT, SNEGSKA (reference sequence). The sample comprised blood. This receptor was identified in a woman aged 18 to 35 in good health. The rearrangement links TRBV20-1 to TRBJ2-1, with D uncertain. The CDR3 coding sequence is TGCAGTGCTAAAAAAGGCCTCGGGTTCCAATGGGATGAGCAGTTCTTC. Amino acids: CSAKKGLGFQWDEQFF.